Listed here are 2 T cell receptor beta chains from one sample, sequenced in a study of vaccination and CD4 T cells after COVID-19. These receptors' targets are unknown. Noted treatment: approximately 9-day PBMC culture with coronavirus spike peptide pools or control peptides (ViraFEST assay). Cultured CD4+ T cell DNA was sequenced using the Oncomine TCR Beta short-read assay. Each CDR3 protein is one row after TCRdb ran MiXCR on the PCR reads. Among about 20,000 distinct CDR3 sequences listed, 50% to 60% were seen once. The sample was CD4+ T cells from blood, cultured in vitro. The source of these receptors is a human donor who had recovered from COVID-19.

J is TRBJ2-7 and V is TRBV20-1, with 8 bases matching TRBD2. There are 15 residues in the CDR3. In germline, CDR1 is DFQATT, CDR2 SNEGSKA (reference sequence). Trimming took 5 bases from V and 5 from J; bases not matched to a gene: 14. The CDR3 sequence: CSALLAGGGSDEQYF. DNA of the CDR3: TGCAGTGCTCTTCTAGCGGGCGGGGGGAGTGACGAGCAGTACTTC.

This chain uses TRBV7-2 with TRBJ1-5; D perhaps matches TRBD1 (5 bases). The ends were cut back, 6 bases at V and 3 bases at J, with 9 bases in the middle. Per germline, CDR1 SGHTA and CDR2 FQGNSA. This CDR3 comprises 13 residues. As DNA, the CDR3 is TGTGCCAGCAGTCGACAGCCCAATCAGCCCCAGCATTTT. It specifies CASSRQPNQPQHF.